The sequence of this TCR beta chain was determined in a study of OX40 agonist ivuxolimab in advanced cancers. About the study: The dose-escalation cohort was approximately 84% male, with a mean age of around 60 years, ranging about 23 to 90.

Concerning this clone itself: The antigen is unknown.

Sequencing used immunoSEQ multiplex PCR; TCRdb keeps in-frame clones, though not all of them. This repertoire shows approximately 34,000 clones, 81% found once; its top ten account for approximately 1.4%. General study findings and limits: With doses of 0.1-3.0 mg/kg, partial responders showed among the lowest clonal expansion. At 0.1 to 3.0 mg/kg, CD4+ and CD8+ blood T cells expanded clonally by week 6. Nonresponders, in some cases, also had low normalized T-cell clonal expansion.

With 4 bases removed from V and 6 bases from J, the gap between germline ends came to 7 bases. This CDR3 spans 11 amino acids. Germline V CDR1 and CDR2: MDHEN, SYDVKM. This sequence joins TRBV28 and TRBJ2-7; D is undetermined. The TCR sequence derives from an adult with an advanced solid tumor such as melanoma, head and neck, liver or kidney cancer. The sequences come from CD4+ or CD8+ T cells sorted from blood, collected in a trial of the OX40 agonist ivuxolimab. In DNA form, the CDR3 reads TGTGCCAGCAGTTCCCGTTTCGAGCAGTACTTC. It codes for CASSSRFEQYF.